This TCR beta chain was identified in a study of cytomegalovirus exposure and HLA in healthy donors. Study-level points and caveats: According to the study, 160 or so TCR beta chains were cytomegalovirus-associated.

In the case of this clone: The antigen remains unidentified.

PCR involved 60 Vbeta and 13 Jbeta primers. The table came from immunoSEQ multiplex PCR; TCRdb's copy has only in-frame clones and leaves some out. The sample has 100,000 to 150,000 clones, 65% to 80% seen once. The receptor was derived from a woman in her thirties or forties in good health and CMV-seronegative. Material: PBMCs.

The CDR3: CASSLEVLNEQFF. The CDR3 DNA follows: TGTGCCAGCAGCTTAGAGGTACTAAATGAGCAGTTCTTC. The chain joins TRBV7-6 to TRBJ2-1; D remains ambiguous. V lost 1 base and J lost 7, with 8 bases in between. The germline gives CDR1 SGHVS, CDR2 FNYEAQ. The CDR3 consists of 13 residues.